Listed here are 12 T cell receptor beta chains from one sample, sequenced in a study of blood T cell repertoires in COVID-19. Produced via immunoSEQ multiplex PCR; TCRdb's table is partial and in-frame only. This repertoire shows hundreds of thousands of clones, roughly 88% found once; its top ten account for approximately 1%. Sequencing was performed on PBMCs or T cells enriched from blood (not recorded which). The origin of the receptors is a woman aged 25 to 39 who had recovered from COVID-19.

This clone showed up just a few times. In DNA, the CDR3 is TGCGCCAGCAGCCCGATTCCAGGGGAGCGTAACTATGGCTACACCTTC. It specifies CASSPIPGERNYGYTF. The V gene is TRBV5-1, the J gene TRBJ1-2; TRBD1 is a possible D gene (6 bases). Deletions cut 4 bases from V and 1 base from J, with 17 bases between. Germline V gene data show CDR1 as SGHRS and CDR2 as YFSETQ. The CDR3 has 16 amino acids.

The chain links TRBV19 to TRBJ2-1, with TRBD1 matching over 10 bases. With 1 base clipped from V and 5 bases from J, the junction kept 5 bases outside the gene matches. This CDR3 is built from 16 residues. The germline V gene has CDR1 LNHDA and CDR2 SQIVND (reference sequence). In DNA, the CDR3 is TGTGCCAGTAGTATAGGGGGACAGGGGAAAGACAATGAGCAGTTCTTC. It is translated as CASSIGGQGKDNEQFF.

The rearrangement links TRBV12-3 or TRBV12-4 to TRBJ1-1, with D maybe TRBD1 (6 bases). Deletions cut 9 bases from V and 1 base from J, with 12 bases between. CDR3 length equals 13 residues. The CDR3 protein is CASYGQTNTEAFF. The DNA of the CDR3 is TGTGCCAGTTACGGACAGACGAACACTGAAGCTTTCTTT.

The chain links TRBV5-4 to TRBJ1-6, with a possible D match to TRBD1 (5 bases). Germline values: CDR1 SGHNT, CDR2 YYREEE (reference sequence). V lost 1 base to trimming and J lost 7 bases, with 15 bases between them. This CDR3 has 16 residues. CDR3 residues: CASSLINSGGNSPLHF. CDR3 nucleotides: TGTGCCAGCAGCTTGATTAATTCCGGGGGGAATTCACCCCTCCACTTT.

The CDR3 DNA reads as TGTGCCAGCAGCTTGGCCGGGGGAGAGCAGTACTTC. This sequence encodes CASSLAGGEQYF. The chain recombines TRBV5-6 with TRBJ2-7, with D perhaps TRBD2 (6 bases). V lost 0 bases and J lost 7, with 8 bases in between. CDR3 length: 12 residues. Germline V lookup: CDR1 SGHDT, CDR2 YYEEEE.

The chain is built from TRBV6-1 and TRBJ2-5; 7 bases fit TRBD1. Germline trimming cut 3 bases from V and 4 bases from J; bases unmatched to any gene: 8. Germline assignment: CDR1 MNHNS and CDR2 SASEGT. This CDR3 has 15 residues. The DNA of the CDR3 is TGTGCCAGCAGTGAGAAGGGGGCCGCACGAGAGACCCAGTACTTC. Translated: CASSEKGAARETQYF.

The chain uses TRBV2 and TRBJ1-5; D is possibly TRBD1 (5 bases). The CDR3 runs 14 residues. CDR1 is SNHLY, CDR2 FYNNEI, per germline. V lost 5 bases and J 5 bases, leaving 13 bases between the germline ends. CDR3 sequence: CASSYAGIDQPQHF. The CDR3 DNA follows: TGTGCCAGCAGTTACGCAGGGATCGATCAGCCCCAGCATTTT.

The chain combines TRBV7-8 with TRBJ2-2; 9 nucleotides agree with TRBD2. The CDR3 runs 19 residues. V dropped 5 bases and J dropped 6; count of bases not matched to a gene: 19. The V gene's germline CDR1 is SGHVS and CDR2 FQNEAQ. As DNA, the CDR3 is TGTGCCAGCAGCCTCCCCTTCCTTCCTAGCGGGAAGGTACCCGGGGAGCTGTTTTTT. Translating gives CASSLPFLPSGKVPGELFF.

Concerning this clone: An end of the junction does not agree with germline; a read error may underlie this. The chain uses TRBV11-3 and TRBJ2-1, with 8 bases lining up with TRBD2. Germline lookup yields CDR1 SGHNT and CDR2 YENEEA. This CDR3 has 14 residues. The CDR3: CASSFGSGINGQFF. Here the CDR3 DNA reads TGTGCCAGCAGCTTCGGTAGCGGGATCAATGGGCAGTTCTTC. Together with reference TRBV11-3 and TRBJ2-1, the CDR3 gives the full variable domain: EAGVVQSPRYKIIEKKQPVAFWCNPISGHNTLYWYLQNLGQGPELLIRYENEEAVDDSQLPKDRFSAERLKGVDSTLKIQPAELGDSAVYLCASSFGSGINGQFFGPGTRLTVL.

The chain combines TRBV30 with TRBJ2-2; a possible D gene is TRBD2 (5 bases). The CDR3 loop spans 14 amino acids. The V gene's germline CDR1 is GTSNPN and CDR2 SVGIG (reference sequence). Between the trimmed V and J ends, which lost 1 base and 8 bases, there was a span of 14 bases. CDR3 region: CAWSGKGGWGELFF. The CDR3 DNA sequence: TGTGCCTGGAGTGGTAAAGGAGGTTGGGGGGAGCTGTTTTTT.

This clone has only a few counts. J is TRBJ1-2 and V is TRBV7-9; 8 positions match TRBD1. The length of the CDR3 is 15 residues. Germline values: CDR1 SEHNR, CDR2 FQNEAQ (reference sequence). V was clipped by 2 bases and J by 3 bases; unmatched bases: 5. The CDR3 is CASSLFETGDYGYTF. The CDR3 DNA sequence: TGTGCCAGCAGCTTATTTGAGACAGGGGACTATGGCTACACCTTC.

In this sample, this clone turned up a few times. The chain carries TRBV21-1 and TRBJ1-2. TRBV21-1 is noted as a pseudogene. The CDR3 loop spans 14 amino acids. The CDR3 bases are TGTGCCAGCAGCACGTCGGGAGGGGCGGAGGGCTACACCTTC. Amino acid sequence: CASSTSGGAEGYTF.